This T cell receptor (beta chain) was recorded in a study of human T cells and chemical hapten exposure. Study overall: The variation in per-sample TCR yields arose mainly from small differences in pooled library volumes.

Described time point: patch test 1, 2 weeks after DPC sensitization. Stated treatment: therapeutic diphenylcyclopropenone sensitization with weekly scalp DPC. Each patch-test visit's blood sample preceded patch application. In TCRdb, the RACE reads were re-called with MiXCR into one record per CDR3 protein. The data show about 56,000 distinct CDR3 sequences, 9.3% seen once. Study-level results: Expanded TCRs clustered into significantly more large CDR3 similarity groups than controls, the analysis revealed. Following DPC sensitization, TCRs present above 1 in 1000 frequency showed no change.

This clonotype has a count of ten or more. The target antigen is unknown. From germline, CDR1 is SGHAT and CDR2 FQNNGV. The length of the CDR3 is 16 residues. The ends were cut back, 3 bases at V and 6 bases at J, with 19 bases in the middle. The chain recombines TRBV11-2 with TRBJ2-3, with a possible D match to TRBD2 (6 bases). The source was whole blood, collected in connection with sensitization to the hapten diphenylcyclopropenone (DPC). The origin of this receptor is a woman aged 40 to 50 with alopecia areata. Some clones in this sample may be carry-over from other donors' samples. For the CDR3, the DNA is TGTGCCAGCAGCTTGCGGGGTAGCTCCTCCGTCGATACGCAGTATTTT. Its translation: CASSLRGSSSVDTQYF.